This T cell receptor beta chain was profiled in a study of T cells in Graves' hyperthyroidism and ophthalmopathy. Researchers barred patients who had uncontrolled infection, other autoimmune disease, pregnancy or lactation. The CDR3 length is 16 residues. The germline CDR1 and CDR2 sequences are SGHRS and YFSETQ. The ends lost 4 bases at V and 8 bases at J; junction bases unmatched: 10. What was amplified from RNA transcripts were TCR beta CDR3 regions. RT-PCR in the first round (using the HTBI primer set) targeted the TCR CDR3. TCRdb itself ran the multiplex PCR reads through MiXCR, one entry per CDR3 protein. The data contain 350,000 to 400,000 distinct CDR3 sequences, approximately 15% of them seen just once; the ten biggest clones take up about 33%. This clonotype has a handful of counts. Its antigen is still unknown. Whole-study results and caveats: A model built on 13 V-J features separated ophthalmopathy from stable hyperthyroidism. Most thyroid clonotypes expanded above 0.001 were also detected in blood.

The sample taken for sequencing was blood. This TCR was sampled from a woman in her 30s with Graves' hyperthyroidism. The gene calls are TRBV5-1 and TRBJ1-6, with TRBD1 matching over 9 bases. The CDR3 protein is CASSLAGTGIHSPLHF. For the CDR3, the DNA is TGCGCCAGCAGCCTAGCCGGGACAGGGATCCATTCACCCCTCCACTTT. Full variable domain (outside the CDR3, taken from reference TRBV5-1 and TRBJ1-6): KAGVTQTPRYLIKTRGQQVTLSCSPISGHRSVSWYQQTPGQGLQFLFEYFSETQRNKGNFPGRFSGRQFSNSRSEMNVSTLELGDSALYLCASSLAGTGIHSPLHFGNGTRLTVT.